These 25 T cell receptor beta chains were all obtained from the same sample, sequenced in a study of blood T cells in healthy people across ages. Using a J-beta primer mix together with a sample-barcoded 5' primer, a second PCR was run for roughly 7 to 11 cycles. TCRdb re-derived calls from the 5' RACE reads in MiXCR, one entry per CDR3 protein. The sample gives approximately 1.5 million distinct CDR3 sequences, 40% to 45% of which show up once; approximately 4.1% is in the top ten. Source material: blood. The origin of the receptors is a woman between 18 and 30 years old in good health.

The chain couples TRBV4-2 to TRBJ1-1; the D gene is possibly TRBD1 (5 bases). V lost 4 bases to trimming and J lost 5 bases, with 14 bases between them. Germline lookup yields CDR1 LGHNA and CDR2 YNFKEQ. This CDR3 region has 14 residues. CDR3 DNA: TGTGCCAGCAGCCGCCAGATCGGGGGGACTGAAGCTTTCTTT. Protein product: CASSRQIGGTEAFF.

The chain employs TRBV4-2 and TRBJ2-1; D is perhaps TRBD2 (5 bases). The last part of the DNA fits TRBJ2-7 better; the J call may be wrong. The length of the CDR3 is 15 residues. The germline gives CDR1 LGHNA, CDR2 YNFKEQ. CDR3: CASSQEIGLYNEQYF. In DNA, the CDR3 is TGTGCCAGCAGCCAAGAGATAGGACTCTACAATGAGCAGTACTTC.

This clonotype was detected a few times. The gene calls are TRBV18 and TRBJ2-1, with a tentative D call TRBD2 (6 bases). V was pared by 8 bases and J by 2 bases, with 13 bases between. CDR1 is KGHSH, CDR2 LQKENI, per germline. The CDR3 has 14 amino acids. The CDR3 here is CASTRDLTYNEQFF. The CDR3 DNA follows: TGTGCCAGCACACGGGACTTAACCTACAATGAGCAGTTCTTC.

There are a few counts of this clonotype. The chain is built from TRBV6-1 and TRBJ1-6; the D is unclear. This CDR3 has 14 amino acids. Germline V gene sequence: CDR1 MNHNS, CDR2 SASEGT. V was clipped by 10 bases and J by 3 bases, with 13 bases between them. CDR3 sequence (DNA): TGTGCCACCAACGACGGAATCTATAATTCACCCCTCCACTTT. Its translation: CATNDGIYNSPLHF.

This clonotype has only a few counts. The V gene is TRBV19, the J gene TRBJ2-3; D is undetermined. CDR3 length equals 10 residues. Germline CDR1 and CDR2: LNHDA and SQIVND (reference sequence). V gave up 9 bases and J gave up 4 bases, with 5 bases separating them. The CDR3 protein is CASESDTQYF. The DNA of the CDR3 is TGTGCCAGCGAATCAGATACGCAGTATTTT.

The CDR3 sequence is CSARLGQAKLFF. The CDR3 DNA follows: TGCAGTGCTAGGCTAGGACAGGCCAAACTGTTTTTT. This sequence joins TRBV20-1 and TRBJ1-4, with TRBD1 matching 7 bases. Per the germline V gene, CDR1 is DFQATT and CDR2 is SNEGSKA (reference sequence). The CDR3 extends over 12 amino acids. V lost 3 bases and J lost 11; bases outside the gene matches: 6.

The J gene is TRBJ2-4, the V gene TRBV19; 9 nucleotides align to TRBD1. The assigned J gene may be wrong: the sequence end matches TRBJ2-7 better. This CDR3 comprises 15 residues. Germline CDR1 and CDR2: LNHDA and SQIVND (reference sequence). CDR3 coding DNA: TGTGCCAGTAGTATTTTGGGACAGGGCTTATACGAGCAGTACTTC. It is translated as CASSILGQGLYEQYF.

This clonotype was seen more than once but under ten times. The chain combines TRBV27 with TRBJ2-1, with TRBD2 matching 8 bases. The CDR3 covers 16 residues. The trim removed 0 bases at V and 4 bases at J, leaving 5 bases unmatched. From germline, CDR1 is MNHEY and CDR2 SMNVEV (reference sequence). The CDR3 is CASSLSIGGDYNEQFF. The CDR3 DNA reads TGTGCCAGCAGTTTATCCATCGGGGGGGATTACAATGAGCAGTTCTTC.

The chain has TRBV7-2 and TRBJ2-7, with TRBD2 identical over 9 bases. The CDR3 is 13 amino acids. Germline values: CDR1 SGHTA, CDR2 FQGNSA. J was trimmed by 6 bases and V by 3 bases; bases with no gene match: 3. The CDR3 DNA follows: TGTGCCAGCAGCTTTCAGCGGGAGGCCGAGCAGTACTTC. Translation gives CASSFQREAEQYF.

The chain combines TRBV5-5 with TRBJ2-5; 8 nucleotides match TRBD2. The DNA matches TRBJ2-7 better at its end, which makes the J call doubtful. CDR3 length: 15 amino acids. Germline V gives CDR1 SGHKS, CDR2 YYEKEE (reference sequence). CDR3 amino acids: CASSPSGSSAYEQYF. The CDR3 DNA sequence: TGTGCCAGCAGCCCAAGCGGGAGTAGTGCCTACGAGCAGTACTTC.

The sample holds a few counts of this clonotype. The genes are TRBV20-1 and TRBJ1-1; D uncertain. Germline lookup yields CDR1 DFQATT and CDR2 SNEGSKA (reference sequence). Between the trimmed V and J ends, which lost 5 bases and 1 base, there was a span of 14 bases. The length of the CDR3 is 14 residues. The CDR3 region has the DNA TGCAGTGCTTCCCACAGCCTCGGGAACACTGAAGCTTTCTTT. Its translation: CSASHSLGNTEAFF.

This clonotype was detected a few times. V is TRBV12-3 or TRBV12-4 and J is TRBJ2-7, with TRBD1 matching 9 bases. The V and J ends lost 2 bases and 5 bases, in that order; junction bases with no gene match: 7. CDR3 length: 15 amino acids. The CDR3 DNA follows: TGTGCCAGCAGTTTAAGGACAGGGGAGGGACACGAGCAGTACTTC. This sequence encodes CASSLRTGEGHEQYF.

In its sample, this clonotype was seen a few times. CDR3 nucleotides: TGTGCCAGCAGTGCCCTTTGGACAGGGAATAGAAGGGACGAGCAGTACTTC. Amino acids: CASSALWTGNRRDEQYF. V usage is TRBV2 and J usage is TRBJ2-5; 8 bases map to TRBD1. The DNA end is a closer match to TRBJ2-7, so the J assignment may be wrong. The CDR3 sequence is 17 residues long. Germline values: CDR1 SNHLY, CDR2 FYNNEI.

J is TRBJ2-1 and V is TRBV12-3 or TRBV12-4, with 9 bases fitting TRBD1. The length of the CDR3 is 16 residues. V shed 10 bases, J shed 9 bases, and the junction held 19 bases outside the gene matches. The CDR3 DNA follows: TGTGCCACCTCGGGACAGGGAGCGACAGCTGGAGGTGAGCAGTTCTTC. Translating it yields CATSGQGATAGGEQFF.

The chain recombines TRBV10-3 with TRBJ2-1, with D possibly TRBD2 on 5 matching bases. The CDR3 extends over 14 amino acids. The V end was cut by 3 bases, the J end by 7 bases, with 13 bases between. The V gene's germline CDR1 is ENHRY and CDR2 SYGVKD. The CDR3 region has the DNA TGTGCCATCAGTGAAACTAGTGAGAGAAATGAGCAGTTCTTC. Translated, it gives CAISETSERNEQFF.

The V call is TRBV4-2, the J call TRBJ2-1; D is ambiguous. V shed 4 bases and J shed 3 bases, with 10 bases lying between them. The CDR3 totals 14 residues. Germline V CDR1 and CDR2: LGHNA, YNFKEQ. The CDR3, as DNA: TGTGCCAGCAGCCCCCTCGAACGCTACAATGAGCAGTTCTTC. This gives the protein CASSPLERYNEQFF.

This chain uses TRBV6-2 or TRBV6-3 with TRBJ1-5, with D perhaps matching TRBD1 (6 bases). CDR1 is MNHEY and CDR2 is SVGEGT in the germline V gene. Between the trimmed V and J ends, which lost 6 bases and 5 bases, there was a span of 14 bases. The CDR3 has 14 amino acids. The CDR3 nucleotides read TGTGCCAGCAGCTCCAGGGGTCCGGATCAGCCCCAGCATTTT. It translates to CASSSRGPDQPQHF.

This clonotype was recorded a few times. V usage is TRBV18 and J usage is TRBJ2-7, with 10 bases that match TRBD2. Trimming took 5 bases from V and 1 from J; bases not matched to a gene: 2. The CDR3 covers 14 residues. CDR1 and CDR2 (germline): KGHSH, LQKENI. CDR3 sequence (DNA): TGTGCCAGCTCAGGACTAGCGGAATCCTACGAGCAGTACTTC. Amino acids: CASSGLAESYEQYF.

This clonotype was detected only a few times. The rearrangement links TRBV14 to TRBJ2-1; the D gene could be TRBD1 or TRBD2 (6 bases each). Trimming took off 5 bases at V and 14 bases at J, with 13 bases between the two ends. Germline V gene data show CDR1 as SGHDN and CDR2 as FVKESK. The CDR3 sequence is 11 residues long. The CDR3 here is CASSYRGREFF. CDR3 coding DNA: TGTGCCAGCAGCTATCGGGGGCGAGAGTTCTTC.

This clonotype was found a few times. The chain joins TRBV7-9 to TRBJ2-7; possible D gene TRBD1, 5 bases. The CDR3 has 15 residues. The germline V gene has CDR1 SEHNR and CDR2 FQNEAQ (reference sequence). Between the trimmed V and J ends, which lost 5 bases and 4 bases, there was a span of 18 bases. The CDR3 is CASSPSGFSGYEQYF. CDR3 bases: TGTGCCAGCAGCCCATCCGGGTTCTCAGGGTACGAGCAGTACTTC.

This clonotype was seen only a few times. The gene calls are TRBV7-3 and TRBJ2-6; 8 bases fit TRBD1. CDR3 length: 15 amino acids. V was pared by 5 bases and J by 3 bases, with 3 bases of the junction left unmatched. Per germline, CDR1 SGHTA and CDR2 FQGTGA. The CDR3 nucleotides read TGTGCCAGCAGCCCAGGGGGCTTTGGGGCCAACGTCCTGACTTTC. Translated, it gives CASSPGGFGANVLTF.

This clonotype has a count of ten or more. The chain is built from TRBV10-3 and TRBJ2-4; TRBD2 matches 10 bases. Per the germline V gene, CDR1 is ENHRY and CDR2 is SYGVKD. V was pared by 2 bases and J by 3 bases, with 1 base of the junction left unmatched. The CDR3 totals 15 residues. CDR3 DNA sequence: TGTGCCATCAGTGAGCGGACTAGCGGCAAAAACATTCAGTACTTC. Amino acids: CAISERTSGKNIQYF.

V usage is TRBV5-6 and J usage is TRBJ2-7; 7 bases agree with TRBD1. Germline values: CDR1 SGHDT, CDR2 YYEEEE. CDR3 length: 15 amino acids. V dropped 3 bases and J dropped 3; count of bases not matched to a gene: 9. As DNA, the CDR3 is TGTGCCAGCAGCTGGAACCGGGACAGCCTCTACGAGCAGTACTTC. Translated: CASSWNRDSLYEQYF.

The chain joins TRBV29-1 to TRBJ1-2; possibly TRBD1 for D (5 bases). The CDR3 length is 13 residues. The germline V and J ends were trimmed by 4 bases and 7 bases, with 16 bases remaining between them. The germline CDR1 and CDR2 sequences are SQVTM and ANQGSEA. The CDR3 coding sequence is TGCAGCGTTGCCAGTTCAGGGAGCGGTGGCTACACCTTC. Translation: CSVASSGSGGYTF.

This CDR3 is CASSRPVARAGTEAFF. CDR3 in DNA: TGTGCCAGCAGTAGGCCGGTGGCCAGGGCCGGGACTGAAGCTTTCTTT. This rearrangement joins TRBV6-2 or TRBV6-3 to TRBJ1-1; tentative D call: TRBD1 (5 bases). The V end lost 5 bases, the J end lost 5 bases, and 21 bases lay between the germline ends. The CDR3 extends over 16 amino acids. The V gene's germline CDR1 is MNHEY and CDR2 SVGEGT.